These 3 T cell receptor beta chains originate from one sample sequenced in a study of blood T cell repertoires in COVID-19. Using immunoSEQ multiplex PCR, the repertoire was profiled, and TCRdb retains in-frame clones only, with some absent. The repertoire holds 150,000 to 200,000 clones, with 88% as singletons. The sample consisted of peripheral blood. The receptors were sampled from a man between 60 and 75 years old with acute or convalescent COVID-19.

The rearrangement joins TRBV5-1 to TRBJ1-1; no clear D. Per the germline V gene, CDR1 is SGHRS and CDR2 is YFSETQ. Trimming cost V 0 bases and J 10 bases, with 19 bases left between them. This CDR3 has 15 amino acids. The CDR3, as DNA: TGCGCCAGCAGCTTGGGGGTCGCGGCACGGGATTCAGCTTTCTTT. It is translated as CASSLGVAARDSAFF.

The V and J genes are TRBV5-4 and TRBJ1-1; D may be TRBD1 (5 bases). The CDR3 runs 14 residues. CDR1 and CDR2 from the germline V gene are SGHNT and YYREEE (reference sequence). Trimming removed 0 bases from V and 5 bases from J, with 11 bases in between. CDR3 nucleotide sequence: TGTGCCAGCAGCTTGGACAGGTCTTCGACTGAAGCTTTCTTT. It translates to CASSLDRSSTEAFF.

V is TRBV11-3 and J is TRBJ2-7; D is possibly TRBD1 (7 bases). Trimming pared 0 bases from V and 4 bases from J, leaving 16 bases between. CDR3 size: 16 residues. The germline CDR1 and CDR2 sequences are SGHNT and YENEEA. The CDR3 DNA is TGTGCCAGCAGCTTAGATTTTCGCAGGGGGAGGTACGAGCAGTACTTC. This encodes CASSLDFRRGRYEQYF.